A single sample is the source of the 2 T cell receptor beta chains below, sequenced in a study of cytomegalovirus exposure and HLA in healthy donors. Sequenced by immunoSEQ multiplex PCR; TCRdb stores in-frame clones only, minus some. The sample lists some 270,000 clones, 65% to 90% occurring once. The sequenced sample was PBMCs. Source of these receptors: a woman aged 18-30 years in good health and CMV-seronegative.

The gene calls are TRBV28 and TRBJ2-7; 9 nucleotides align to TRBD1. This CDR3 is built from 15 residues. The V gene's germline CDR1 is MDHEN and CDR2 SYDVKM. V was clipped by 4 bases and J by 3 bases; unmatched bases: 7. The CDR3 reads CASSSFGTGFYEQYF. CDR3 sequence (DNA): TGTGCCAGCAGTTCTTTCGGGACAGGGTTCTACGAGCAGTACTTC.

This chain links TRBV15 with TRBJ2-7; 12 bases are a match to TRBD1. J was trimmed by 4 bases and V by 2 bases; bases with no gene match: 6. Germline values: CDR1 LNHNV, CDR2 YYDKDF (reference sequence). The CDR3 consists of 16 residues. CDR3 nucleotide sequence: TGTGCCACCAGCAGACCTCCGGGACAGGGGGCATACGAGCAGTACTTC. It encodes CATSRPPGQGAYEQYF.